A single sample is the source of the 19 T cell receptor beta chains below, sequenced in a study of technical replicates of blood from several donors. This table comes from immunoSEQ multiplex PCR, and its TCRdb copy is limited to in-frame clones, with some not included. Among more than 65,000 clones listed, 75% to 85% were seen once. The sequenced material came from PBMCs. Receptors originate from a human donor in good health. Some clones in this sample may be carry-over from other donors' samples.

The chain joins TRBV29-1 to TRBJ2-7, with D hard to call. V was cut by 4 bases and J by 3 bases, with 10 bases left in between. Per the germline V gene, CDR1 is SQVTM and CDR2 is ANQGSEA. The CDR3 is made up of 12 amino acids. DNA for the CDR3: TGCAGCGTTGGACTTAACTTCTACGAGCAGTACTTC. This sequence encodes CSVGLNFYEQYF.

The rearrangement joins TRBV4-1 to TRBJ2-5; TRBD2 might be the D (6 bases). The CDR3 length is 13 residues. Trimming took 1 base from V and 5 from J, leaving 8 bases between them. The germline gives CDR1 MGHRA, CDR2 YSYEKL. The CDR3 loop reads CASSQVAEETQYF. The DNA for the CDR3 is TGCGCCAGCAGCCAAGTAGCGGAGGAGACCCAGTACTTC.

The rearrangement joins TRBV6-1 to TRBJ1-5, with a weak D call TRBD1 (5 bases). The V and J ends lost 7 bases and 7 bases respectively, with 20 bases between them. The CDR3 totals 15 residues. Germline-derived CDR1 and CDR2 are MNHNS and SASEGT. The CDR3 region has the DNA TGTGCCAGCATCCTGGGTTCGGGGGTTGTCCAGCCCCAGCATTTT. Protein sequence: CASILGSGVVQPQHF.

This chain uses TRBV7-9 with TRBJ1-2; no reliable D call. The germline CDR1 and CDR2 sequences are SEHNR and FQNEAQ (reference sequence). The V end was cut by 8 bases, the J end by 0 bases, with 16 bases between. The CDR3 extends over 15 amino acids. The CDR3 protein is CASPAFGEANYGYTF. CDR3 coding DNA: TGTGCCAGCCCGGCCTTCGGGGAAGCTAACTATGGCTACACCTTC. Variable domain in full (rest from reference TRBV7-9 and TRBJ1-2): DTGVSQNPRHKITKRGQNVTFRCDPISEHNRLYWYRQTLGQGPEFLTYFQNEAQLEKSRLLSDRFSAERPKGSFSTLEIQRTEQGDSAMYLCASPAFGEANYGYTFGSGTRLTVV.

The chain has TRBV11-3 and TRBJ2-3; TRBD1 matches 8 bases. From germline, CDR1 is SGHNT and CDR2 YENEEA. With V trimmed by 1 base and J by 4 bases, 7 bases remained unmatched. The length of the CDR3 is 16 residues. The CDR3 here is CASSLARTGIADTQYF. CDR3 nucleotides: TGTGCCAGCAGCTTAGCTAGGACAGGGATCGCAGATACGCAGTATTTT. The full variable domain, in which reference TRBV11-3 and TRBJ2-3 provide the parts outside the CDR3, is EAGVVQSPRYKIIEKKQPVAFWCNPISGHNTLYWYLQNLGQGPELLIRYENEEAVDDSQLPKDRFSAERLKGVDSTLKIQPAELGDSAVYLCASSLARTGIADTQYFGPGTRLTVL.

The rearrangement joins TRBV10-3 to TRBJ2-2; TRBD2 agrees at 10 bases. J was trimmed by 0 bases and V by 4 bases; bases with no gene match: 11. Germline V gives CDR1 ENHRY, CDR2 SYGVKD. CDR3 length: 19 amino acids. The DNA for the CDR3 is TGTGCCATCAGTGCACTAGCGGGACCCCCCACCCCGAACACCGGGGAGCTGTTTTTT. Amino acids: CAISALAGPPTPNTGELFF.

The gene calls are TRBV7-2 and TRBJ2-6, with 8 bases matching TRBD1. Germline V lookup: CDR1 SGHTA, CDR2 FQGNSA. There are 18 residues in the CDR3. V gave up 1 base and J gave up 3 bases; unmatched junction bases: 8. The CDR3 bases are TGTGCCAGCAGCTTAGTGCCAGGGGGCCGTAGTGGGGCCAACGTCCTGACTTTC. This gives the protein CASSLVPGGRSGANVLTF.

Regarding this clone: Other DNA sequences in this specimen translate into the identical CDR3. This chain uses TRBV7-9 with TRBJ2-2, with 7 bases lining up with TRBD1. The CDR3 runs 13 residues. The germline gives CDR1 SEHNR, CDR2 FQNEAQ (reference sequence). Trimming removed 5 bases from V and 5 bases from J; junction bases left unmatched: 2. The CDR3 sequence is CASSPTGTGELFF. CDR3 DNA sequence: TGTGCCAGCAGCCCGACAGGGACCGGGGAGCTGTTTTTT.

The gene calls are TRBV5-5 and TRBJ2-7, with D perhaps matching TRBD1 (6 bases). The CDR3 is made up of 14 amino acids. Trimming pared 4 bases from V and 4 bases from J, leaving 15 bases between. The germline V gene encodes CDR1 SGHKS and CDR2 YYEKEE (reference sequence). CDR3 bases: TGTGCCAGCAGCCCCCCGGACAGACAGTACGAGCAGTACTTC. Protein: CASSPPDRQYEQYF.

The V and J genes are TRBV19 and TRBJ2-7, with a tentative D call TRBD1 (6 bases). This CDR3 has 14 amino acids. V lost 1 base and J 3 bases, leaving 10 bases between the germline ends. The germline gives CDR1 LNHDA, CDR2 SQIVND (reference sequence). The CDR3 nucleotides read TGTGCCAGTAGTATAGCAGGGGAAATCTACGAGCAGTACTTC. Protein sequence: CASSIAGEIYEQYF.

The gene calls are TRBV30 and TRBJ2-2; 9 bases map to TRBD1. The CDR3 has 18 residues. V shed 1 base and J 6 bases; nucleotides not matched to a gene: 15. Per the germline V gene, CDR1 is GTSNPN and CDR2 is SVGIG (reference sequence). CDR3 coding DNA: TGTGCCTGGAGTGCGAACCTGGGACAGGGAGGGTGGGCCGGGGAGCTGTTTTTT. It encodes CAWSANLGQGGWAGELFF. Full variable domain (outside the CDR3, taken from reference TRBV30 and TRBJ2-2): SQTIHQWPATLVQPVGSPLSLECTVEGTSNPNLYWYRQAAGRGLQLLFYSVGIGQISSEVPQNLSASRPQDRQFILSSKKLLLSDSGFYLCAWSANLGQGGWAGELFFGEGSRLTVL.

CDR3 loop: CAWTPGLAMADTQYF. The CDR3 DNA reads TGTGCCTGGACGCCCGGACTAGCGATGGCAGATACGCAGTATTTT. The chain couples TRBV30 to TRBJ2-3, with 9 bases aligning to TRBD2. The CDR3 has 15 amino acids. After removal of 4 bases from V and 4 bases from J, the junction contained 9 bases not matched to a gene. CDR1 and CDR2 (germline): GTSNPN, SVGIG (reference sequence). The whole variable domain, remainder taken from reference TRBV30 and TRBJ2-3, is SQTIHQWPATLVQPVGSPLSLECTVEGTSNPNLYWYRQAAGRGLQLLFYSVGIGQISSEVPQNLSASRPQDRQFILSSKKLLLSDSGFYLCAWTPGLAMADTQYFGPGTRLTVL.

J is TRBJ1-2 and V is TRBV5-1; D is unclear. Trimming removed 2 bases at V and 8 bases at J, with 10 bases between. Per the germline V gene, CDR1 is SGHRS and CDR2 is YFSETQ. This CDR3 spans 12 amino acids. The CDR3 loop reads CASSFEGEGYTF. The DNA of the CDR3 is TGCGCCAGCAGCTTTGAGGGAGAAGGCTACACCTTC.

The V and J genes are TRBV10-1 and TRBJ1-6, with TRBD1 matching 7 bases. V was clipped by 7 bases and J by 7 bases; unmatched bases: 13. CDR1 WNHNN and CDR2 SYGVQD come from the germline V gene (reference sequence). CDR3 length: 16 residues. CDR3: CASMRQGCGPNSPLHF. Here the CDR3 DNA reads TGCGCCAGCATGAGACAGGGCTGCGGTCCAAATTCACCCCTCCACTTT.

V and J are TRBV29-1 and TRBJ2-5; TRBD1 aligns across 8 bases. The CDR3 contains 12 residues. Germline V gives CDR1 SQVTM, CDR2 ANQGSEA. The V and J ends lost 3 bases and 3 bases, in that order; junction bases with no gene match: 0. CDR3 protein: CSVETGEETQYF. As DNA, the CDR3 is TGCAGCGTTGAGACAGGGGAAGAGACCCAGTACTTC. Full variable domain (rest looked up from reference TRBV29-1 and TRBJ2-5): SAVISQKPSRDICQRGTSLTIQCQVDSQVTMMFWYRQQPGQSLTLIATANQGSEATYESGFVIDKFPISRPNLTFSTLTVSNMSPEDSSIYLCSVETGEETQYFGPGTRLLVL.

The chain has TRBV7-9 and TRBJ1-2; D not resolved. Germline CDR1 reads SEHNR; CDR2 reads FQNEAQ (reference sequence). The CDR3 totals 11 residues. V lost 5 bases, J lost 7 bases, and 8 bases lay in between. CDR3 residues: CASSPSVGYTF. The CDR3 DNA reads TGTGCCAGCAGCCCTTCAGTTGGCTACACCTTC. Based on the CDR3 plus reference TRBV7-9 and TRBJ1-2, the full variable domain is DTGVSQNPRHKITKRGQNVTFRCDPISEHNRLYWYRQTLGQGPEFLTYFQNEAQLEKSRLLSDRFSAERPKGSFSTLEIQRTEQGDSAMYLCASSPSVGYTFGSGTRLTVV.

The chain is built from TRBV7-7 and TRBJ1-5; the match to TRBD1 covers 9 bases. Germline CDR1 is SSHAT and CDR2 is FNYEAQ (reference sequence). V gave up 6 bases and J gave up 3 bases; unmatched junction bases: 15. The CDR3 is made up of 18 amino acids. Written as DNA, the CDR3 is TGTGCCAGCAGACCCCACCCCGGACAGGGGACGAACAATCAGCCCCAGCATTTT. Translated, it gives CASRPHPGQGTNNQPQHF.

This sequence joins TRBV7-9 and TRBJ2-7; tentatively, D is TRBD2 (5 bases). V lost 5 bases and J 7 bases, leaving 12 bases between the germline ends. Germline V gene sequence: CDR1 SEHNR, CDR2 FQNEAQ (reference sequence). This CDR3 comprises 12 residues. The CDR3 reads CASSVDWEEQYF. CDR3 sequence (DNA): TGTGCCAGCAGCGTGGACTGGGAGGAGCAGTACTTC.

The chain employs TRBV4-3 and TRBJ2-2, with 9 positions matching TRBD2. This CDR3 comprises 15 residues. J was trimmed by 6 bases and V by 5 bases; bases with no gene match: 7. CDR1 is LGHNA, CDR2 YSLEER, per germline. The CDR3 loop reads CASSSELAGSGELFF. The DNA for the CDR3 is TGCGCCAGCAGCTCGGAACTAGCGGGTTCCGGGGAGCTGTTTTTT.